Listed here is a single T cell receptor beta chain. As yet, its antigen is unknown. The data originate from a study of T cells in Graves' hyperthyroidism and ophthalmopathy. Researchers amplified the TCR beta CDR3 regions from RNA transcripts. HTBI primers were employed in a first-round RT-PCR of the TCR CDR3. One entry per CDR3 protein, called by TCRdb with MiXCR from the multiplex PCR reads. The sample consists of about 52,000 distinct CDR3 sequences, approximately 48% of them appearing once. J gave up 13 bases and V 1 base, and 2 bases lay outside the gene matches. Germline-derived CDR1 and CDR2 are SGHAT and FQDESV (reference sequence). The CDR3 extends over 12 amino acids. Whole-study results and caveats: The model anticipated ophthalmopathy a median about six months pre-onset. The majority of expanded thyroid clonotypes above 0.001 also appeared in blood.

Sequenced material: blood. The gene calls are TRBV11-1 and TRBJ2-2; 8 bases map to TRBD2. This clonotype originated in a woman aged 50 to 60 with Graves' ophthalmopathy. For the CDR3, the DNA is TGTGCCAGCAGCTTAGGGGCGGGAGGGCTGTTTTTT. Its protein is CASSLGAGGLFF. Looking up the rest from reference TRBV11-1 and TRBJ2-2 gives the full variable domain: EAEVAQSPRYKITEKSQAVAFWCDPISGHATLYWYRQILGQGPELLVQFQDESVVDDSQLPKDRFSAERLKGVDSTLKIQPAELGDSAMYLCASSLGAGGLFFGEGSRLTVL.